These 15 T cell receptor beta chains came from one sample sequenced in a study of cytomegalovirus exposure and HLA in healthy donors. With 60 Vbeta and 13 Jbeta primers, the PCR was carried out. This table comes from immunoSEQ multiplex PCR, and its TCRdb copy is limited to in-frame clones, with some not included. Among fewer than 150,000 clones listed, around 74% were seen once. Sequenced material: PBMCs. The receptors shown here come from a young man in good health and CMV-seronegative.

The chain is built from TRBV7-9 and TRBJ1-4; D not certain. The CDR3 runs to 12 residues. V lost 6 bases to trimming and J lost 3 bases, with 5 bases between them. Germline V lookup: CDR1 SEHNR, CDR2 FQNEAQ (reference sequence). CDR3 DNA sequence: TGTGCCAGCAGGTCCTCTAATGAAAAACTGTTTTTT. It codes for CASRSSNEKLFF.

J is TRBJ1-5 and V is TRBV7-2, with 7 bases identical to TRBD1. The germline CDR1 and CDR2 sequences are SGHTA and FQGNSA. With 1 base clipped from V and 3 bases from J, the junction kept 6 bases outside the gene matches. This CDR3 contains 16 residues. CDR3 bases: TGTGCCAGCAGCTTAGTAGGGGGCAATGACAATCAGCCCCAGCATTTT. It codes for CASSLVGGNDNQPQHF.

As regards this clone: The missing conserved phenylalanine or tryptophan at the end of this CDR3 makes a read error likely. The V and J genes are TRBV7-9 and TRBJ1-2, with a possible D match to TRBD1 (5 bases). Germline V gene sequence: CDR1 SEHNR, CDR2 FQNEAQ (reference sequence). Trimming shortened V by 2 bases and J by 4 bases, and 14 bases separated the two germline ends. The CDR3 consists of 15 residues. CDR3 residues: CASSLWQGESYGYTV. CDR3 nucleotides: TGTGCCAGCAGCTTATGGCAGGGCGAATCCTATGGCTACACCGTC.

The chain couples TRBV25-1 to TRBJ1-1; TRBD1 matches at 10 bases. The CDR3 loop spans 18 amino acids. Trimming at V came to 6 bases and at J to 1 base, leaving 14 bases not matched to a gene. Germline values: CDR1 MGHDK, CDR2 SYGVNS. CDR3 sequence (DNA): TGTGCCAGCAGGGGACAGGGGCTATCTTCCGGGTGGAACACTGAAGCTTTCTTT. Its protein is CASRGQGLSSGWNTEAFF.

V is TRBV30 and J is TRBJ1-4; D is perhaps TRBD1 (6 bases). This CDR3 is 14 amino acids long. Germline CDR1 and CDR2: GTSNPN and SVGIG (reference sequence). V shed 0 bases and J shed 10 bases, with 15 bases lying between them. The chain's CDR3 is CAWSVGGEDGKLFF. CDR3 DNA sequence: TGTGCCTGGAGTGTAGGGGGGGAGGATGGAAAACTGTTTTTT. Full variable domain (rest looked up from reference TRBV30 and TRBJ1-4): SQTIHQWPATLVQPVGSPLSLECTVEGTSNPNLYWYRQAAGRGLQLLFYSVGIGQISSEVPQNLSASRPQDRQFILSSKKLLLSDSGFYLCAWSVGGEDGKLFFGSGTQLSVL.

This chain links TRBV18 with TRBJ2-2; 8 bases fit TRBD1. The germline V gene encodes CDR1 KGHSH and CDR2 LQKENI. J was trimmed by 4 bases and V by 3 bases; bases with no gene match: 1. The CDR3 has 14 amino acids. The CDR3: CASSPQGATGELFF. The CDR3 nucleotides read TGTGCCAGCTCACCGCAGGGGGCCACCGGGGAGCTGTTTTTT.

The J gene is TRBJ2-5, the V gene TRBV7-9, with a weak D call TRBD2 (6 bases). The CDR3 runs to 15 residues. V was clipped by 8 bases and J by 4 bases, with 20 bases between them. Germline CDR1 and CDR2: SEHNR and FQNEAQ (reference sequence). CDR3 nucleotides: TGTGCCAGCGAAGGAAGGAATAGCGGCTTAGAGACCCAGTACTTC. Amino acids: CASEGRNSGLETQYF.

V usage is TRBV18 and J usage is TRBJ1-1; TRBD1 agrees at 8 bases. Germline CDR1 KGHSH, CDR2 LQKENI. The CDR3 is made up of 16 amino acids. V lost 5 bases, J lost 0 bases, and 8 bases stayed unmatched. The CDR3 DNA reads TGTGCCAGCTCAGAGCAGGGGGCTACCATGAACACTGAAGCTTTCTTT. Its protein product is CASSEQGATMNTEAFF.

The chain is built from TRBV5-1 and TRBJ1-6; 8 nucleotides agree with TRBD1. The V and J ends lost 4 bases and 5 bases, in that order; junction bases with no gene match: 2. The CDR3 extends over 14 amino acids. Germline V gives CDR1 SGHRS, CDR2 YFSETQ. CDR3 bases: TGCGCCAGCAGCCTGACAGGGGATAATTCACCCCTCCACTTT. Translation gives CASSLTGDNSPLHF.

The rearrangement uses TRBV7-2 and TRBJ1-6; D remains unclear. The CDR3 is made up of 13 amino acids. CDR1 and CDR2 from the germline V gene are SGHTA and FQGNSA. V was clipped by 3 bases and J by 13 bases, with 13 bases between them. CDR3 loop: CASSLLWANPLHF. The CDR3 nucleotides read TGTGCCAGCAGCTTGCTTTGGGCCAACCCCCTCCACTTT.

As for this clone: Other DNA sequences of this sample code for an identical CDR3. The chain is built from TRBV7-9 and TRBJ2-3; D uncertain. Germline CDR1 and CDR2: SEHNR and FQNEAQ (reference sequence). The CDR3 is 14 amino acids. V was clipped by 3 bases and J by 0 bases, with 7 bases between them. The CDR3 spells CASSFLASTDTQYF. The CDR3 region has the DNA TGTGCCAGCAGCTTTTTGGCTAGCACAGATACGCAGTATTTT. Looking up the rest from reference TRBV7-9 and TRBJ2-3 gives the full variable domain: DTGVSQNPRHKITKRGQNVTFRCDPISEHNRLYWYRQTLGQGPEFLTYFQNEAQLEKSRLLSDRFSAERPKGSFSTLEIQRTEQGDSAMYLCASSFLASTDTQYFGPGTRLTVL.

The chain combines TRBV6-5 with TRBJ1-5; D might be TRBD1 (5 bases). This CDR3 comprises 14 residues. Germline CDR1 MNHEY, CDR2 SVGAGI. Trimming took 8 bases from V and 3 from J, leaving 14 bases between them. This CDR3 is CASGLTGDNQPQHF. In nucleotides, the CDR3 is TGTGCCAGCGGACTCACGGGGGACAATCAGCCCCAGCATTTT.

The gene calls are TRBV9 and TRBJ2-7; D possibly corresponds to TRBD2 (5 bases). V dropped 4 bases and J dropped 6 bases, with 11 bases sitting between them. CDR3 size: 12 residues. Germline loops: CDR1 SGDLS, CDR2 YYNGEE. The CDR3 coding sequence is TGTGCCAGCAGCCCTAATGAGGGCGAGCAGTACTTC. This sequence encodes CASSPNEGEQYF.

The chain employs TRBV18 and TRBJ2-1; 7 bases line up with TRBD1. From germline, CDR1 is KGHSH and CDR2 LQKENI. This CDR3 region has 16 residues. Trimming took 4 bases from V and 3 from J; bases not matched to a gene: 9. The CDR3 region is CASSQQGLDNYNEQFF. As DNA, the CDR3 is TGTGCCAGCTCACAACAGGGGTTAGACAACTACAATGAGCAGTTCTTC.

The chain couples TRBV5-1 to TRBJ2-7; 11 nucleotides line up with TRBD2. From germline, CDR1 is SGHRS and CDR2 YFSETQ. The trim removed 1 base at V and 5 bases at J, leaving 11 bases unmatched. The CDR3 length is 17 residues. The CDR3 region is CASSLLQGLAGGNEQYF. The CDR3 DNA follows: TGCGCCAGCAGCTTGTTACAGGGTCTAGCGGGAGGTAACGAGCAGTACTTC.